These T cell receptor beta chains were read from a single sample in a study of graft-versus-host responses after intestinal transplantation. Assay: immunoSEQ multiplex PCR; the TCRdb copy retains only in-frame clones and omits some. The sample contains about 4,900 clones, more than 20% of which appear only once. The sequencing here drew on alloreactive CD8+ T cells from a mixed lymphocyte reaction culture, taken before intestinal transplant. The source of these receptors is a human patient who received an intestinal transplant. Each CDR3 is given with its conserved first and last residue. Each record gives: J gene, V gene, clone size, D gene, CDR3 protein, CDR3 DNA. A D gene is named only where the DNA matches it firmly. Rows give clone size only sometimes, using once, few, many, or a class for an expanded clone.

TRBJ2-7	TRBV27	-	-	CASSLWVGSAYEQYF	TGTGCCAGCAGTTTATGGGTCGGGAGCGCTTACGAGCAGTACTTC
TRBJ2-7	TRBV6-1	few	-	CASRSGGAEQYF	TGTGCCAGCAGGTCAGGAGGGGCCGAGCAGTACTTC
TRBJ2-2	TRBV6-5	-	-	CASSYPGGFAGELFF	TGTGCCAGCAGTTACCCAGGGGGGTTCGCCGGGGAGCTGTTTTTT
TRBJ1-1	TRBV4-2	-	-	CASRTSMNTEAFF	TGTGCCAGCAGGACATCAATGAACACTGAAGCTTTCTTT
TRBJ2-7	TRBV4-1	-	TRBD2	CASSRTSGSAYEQYF	TGCGCCAGCAGCCGAACTAGCGGGAGCGCCTACGAGCAGTACTTC
TRBJ2-1	TRBV5-1	medium-sized	TRBD2	CASSLDWTSGTVNEQFF	TGCGCCAGCAGCTTGGATTGGACTAGCGGGACCGTTAATGAGCAGTTCTTC
TRBJ2-3	TRBV6-8	few	TRBD2	CASSLAGEKDTQYF	TGTGCCAGCAGCCTAGCGGGAGAGAAAGATACGCAGTATTTT
TRBJ2-3	TRBV11-2	medium-sized	-	CATSQFTDTQYF	TGTGCCACCTCACAGTTCACAGATACGCAGTATTTT
TRBJ2-7	TRBV6-5	few	TRBD1	CASSWGQDPYEQYF	TGTGCCAGCAGTTGGGGACAGGACCCCTACGAGCAGTACTTC
TRBJ2-3	TRBV15	-	-	CATTVMPPERVTDTQYF	TGTGCCACCACCGTAATGCCCCCCGAGCGGGTCACAGATACGCAGTATTTT
TRBJ1-2	TRBV7-8	-	-	CASSLDSNYGYTF	TGTGCCAGCAGCTTGGACAGTAACTATGGCTACACCTTC
TRBJ2-1	TRBV19	-	TRBD2	CASSSLAGAFNEQFF	TGTGCCAGTAGTTCACTAGCGGGTGCCTTTAATGAGCAGTTCTTC
TRBJ2-3	TRBV6-6	-	-	CASSYRGGDTQYF	TGTGCCAGCAGTTACAGGGGGGGAGATACGCAGTATTTT
TRBJ2-3	TRBV27	medium-sized	-	CASSLYPTDTQYF	TGTGCCAGCAGTTTATATCCCACAGATACGCAGTATTTT
TRBJ2-7	TRBV6-1	-	-	CASSARTASYEQYF	TGTGCCAGCAGTGCCCGGACAGCCTCCTACGAGCAGTACTTC
TRBJ2-6	TRBV12-1	once	-	CASSCEAVIGQSRANVLTF	TGTGCCAGCAGCTGCGAAGCTGTTATAGGACAAAGTCGGGCCAACGTCCTGACTTTC
TRBJ2-7	TRBV4-3	few	TRBD1	CASSQDGGTGDEQYF	TGCGCCAGCAGCCAAGATGGAGGGACAGGGGACGAGCAGTACTTC
TRBJ2-7	TRBV28	few	TRBD1	CASSLGTVPYEQYF	TGTGCCAGCAGTTTGGGGACAGTACCCTACGAGCAGTACTTC
TRBJ2-5	TRBV2	few	-	CASSSIQDVVGETQYF	TGTGCCAGCAGCTCGATTCAGGATGTCGTAGGAGAGACCCAGTACTTC
TRBJ2-5	TRBV6-5	few	TRBD2	CASSYLVSGSETQYF	TGTGCCAGCAGTTATTTAGTTAGCGGGAGTGAGACCCAGTACTTC
TRBJ2-2	TRBV28	once	-	CASSFWTIYRTGELFF	TGTGCCAGCAGTTTTTGGACTATATACCGTACCGGGGAGCTGTTTTTT
TRBJ1-1	TRBV5-4	medium-sized	-	CASSLGWGLNTEAFF	TGTGCCAGCAGCCTGGGGTGGGGACTGAACACTGAAGCTTTCTTT
TRBJ2-7	TRBV7-9	-	TRBD2	CASSLTSGSTYEQYF	TGTGCCAGCAGCCTGACTAGCGGGAGCACCTACGAGCAGTACTTC
TRBJ1-1	TRBV19	medium-sized	-	CASSITDNTEAFF	TGTGCCAGTAGTATTACTGACAACACTGAAGCTTTCTTT
TRBJ2-1	TRBV30	-	TRBD2	CAWSSGRGYNEQFF	TGTGCCTGGAGTAGCGGGAGGGGGTACAATGAGCAGTTCTTC
TRBJ2-7	TRBV10-3	few	-	CAISEYQGSSYEQYF	TGTGCCATCAGTGAATATCAAGGCAGTTCCTACGAGCAGTACTTC
TRBJ2-7	TRBV4-2	few	TRBD2	CASSLLAGGPYEQYF	TGTGCCAGCAGCCTACTAGCGGGAGGGCCCTACGAGCAGTACTTC
TRBJ2-1	TRBV27	large	-	CASSLSSYNEQFF	TGTGCCAGCAGTTTAAGCTCCTACAATGAGCAGTTCTTC
TRBJ2-4	TRBV5-1	-	TRBD1	CAGTGGKNIQYF	TGCGCCGGAACAGGGGGGAAAAACATTCAGTACTTC
TRBJ1-4	TRBV27	few	-	CASSLSLGASELFF	TGTGCCAGCAGTTTATCGCTCGGGGCGTCGGAACTGTTTTTT
TRBJ2-1	TRBV27	-	-	CASRWALYNEQFF	TGTGCCAGCAGGTGGGCACTTTACAATGAGCAGTTCTTC
TRBJ2-1	TRBV27	-	TRBD2	CASSPRGAGGPVDEQFF	TGTGCCAGCAGCCCCCGGGGAGCGGGAGGGCCGGTCGATGAGCAGTTCTTC
TRBJ2-2	TRBV6-6	few	TRBD2	CASSTLAGVAGELFF	TGTGCCAGCAGTACCCTAGCGGGAGTGGCCGGGGAGCTGTTTTTT
TRBJ1-1	TRBV6-9	few	-	CASRENTEAFF	TGTGCCAGCAGAGAGAACACTGAAGCTTTCTTT
TRBJ1-6	TRBV28	-	-	CASSLGVQGQISPLHF	TGTGCCAGCAGTTTAGGGGTACAGGGTCAAATTTCACCCCTCCACTTT
TRBJ2-7	TRBV6-4	medium-sized	-	CATFFDSYEQYF	TGTGCCACCTTCTTTGACTCCTACGAGCAGTACTTC
TRBJ1-5	TRBV10-3	medium-sized	-	CAISESSTTHQPQHF	TGTGCCATCAGTGAGTCTTCGACGACCCATCAGCCCCAGCATTTT
TRBJ1-2	TRBV19	-	-	CASSIARGPNYGGYTF	TGTGCCAGTAGTATCGCCCGGGGCCCTAACTATGGCGGCTACACCTTC
TRBJ2-1	TRBV9	-	TRBD2	CASSGGGGRSYNEQFF	TGTGCCAGCAGCGGGGGAGGCGGGAGGTCCTACAATGAGCAGTTCTTC
TRBJ2-7	TRBV6-1	medium-sized	-	CASGQGYEQYF	TGTGCCAGCGGGCAGGGCTACGAGCAGTACTTC
TRBJ1-5	TRBV11-2	-	-	CASSLDQGSNQPQHF	TGTGCCAGCAGCTTAGACCAGGGGAGCAATCAGCCCCAGCATTTT
TRBJ2-7	TRBV27	few	-	CASSLTYEQYF	TGTGCCAGCAGTCTAACCTACGAGCAGTACTTC
TRBJ2-3	TRBV13	-	-	CASSLLASDTQYF	TGTGCCAGCAGCTTGCTAGCGTCAGATACGCAGTATTTT
TRBJ2-7	TRBV5-1	-	-	CASSLVGGYEQYF	TGCGCCAGCAGCTTGGTTGGGGGGTACGAGCAGTACTTC
TRBJ2-3	TRBV27	-	-	CASSLSLGRVADTQYF	TGTGCCAGCAGTTTAAGTCTGGGGCGGGTGGCAGATACGCAGTATTTT
TRBJ1-5	TRBV5-1	few	-	CASSLDGSNQPQHF	TGCGCCAGCAGCTTAGACGGTAGCAATCAGCCCCAGCATTTT
TRBJ2-2	TRBV6-6	few	-	CASSYVNTGELFF	TGTGCCAGCAGTTACGTGAATACCGGGGAGCTGTTTTTT
TRBJ1-5	TRBV27	-	-	CASSPYGLGRGSNQPQHF	TGTGCCAGCAGCCCTTACGGCCTAGGCAGGGGCAGCAATCAGCCCCAGCATTTT
TRBJ2-1	TRBV5-1	-	TRBD1	CASSFGQGGDNEQFF	TGCGCCAGCAGCTTCGGACAGGGGGGAGACAATGAGCAGTTCTTC
TRBJ2-5	TRBV7-7	few	-	CASSRTQETQYF	TGTGCCAGCAGCCGGACTCAAGAGACCCAGTACTTC
TRBJ2-7	TRBV12-5	few	TRBD2	CASGSETSGSYYEQYF	TGTGCTAGTGGTTCGGAGACTAGCGGATCGTACTACGAGCAGTACTTC
TRBJ2-7	TRBV28	few	-	CASLSGRPPSYEQYF	TGTGCCAGCTTATCAGGGAGGCCCCCCTCCTACGAGCAGTACTTC
TRBJ2-7	TRBV11-2	-	-	CASSHGSSYEQYF	TGTGCCAGCAGCCACGGGAGCTCCTACGAGCAGTACTTC
TRBJ1-4	TRBV27	few	-	CASSLSTVSGKLFF	TGTGCCAGCAGTTTGTCTACAGTTTCCGGAAAACTGTTTTTT
TRBJ2-7	TRBV21-1	-	-	CASSFSGGAYEQYF	TGTGCCAGCAGTTTTTCAGGGGGCGCGTACGAGCAGTACTTC